This is a list of T cell receptor beta chains from one sample in a study of regulatory T cells in long-lasting Graves disease. TCRdb passed the multiplex PCR reads through MiXCR, listing each CDR3 protein once. The data show a few hundred thousand distinct CDR3 sequences, about 12% seen once. These data also featured in a second study, about T cells in Graves' hyperthyroidism and ophthalmopathy.

The sequenced sample was peripheral blood mononuclear cells (PBMCs), obtained at new diagnosis, from a patient treated with antithyroid drugs. Every receptor here comes from a woman between 18 and 29 years old with Graves disease. Each CDR3 is given with its conserved first and last residue. A D gene is named only where the DNA matches it firmly. Expanded clones are given a class, and other clones once, few, many or no size at all.

>TRBV5-1|TRBJ1-2|-|-
CASSLEGREGYGYTF
TGCGCCAGCAGCTTGGAGGGGCGCGAGGGCTATGGCTACACCTTC
>TRBV28|TRBJ2-1|TRBD2|many
CASSILLAGDLDNEQFF
TGTGCCAGCAGTATCCTTTTAGCGGGAGATTTAGACAATGAGCAGTTCTTC
>TRBV20-1|TRBJ1-5|-|few
CSARARVSNQPQHF
TGCAGTGCTAGAGCCAGGGTGAGCAATCAGCCCCAGCATTTT
>TRBV5-5|TRBJ2-1|-|many
CASSLPQGEQFF
TGTGCCAGCAGCTTGCCTCAGGGTGAGCAGTTCTTC
>TRBV9|TRBJ2-1|TRBD2|many
CASNPSSGSYNEQFF
TGTGCCAGCAACCCTTCTAGCGGCTCCTACAATGAGCAGTTCTTC
>TRBV20-1|TRBJ2-1|-|few
CSAWYGYSYNEQFF
TGCAGTGCATGGTATGGTTATTCCTACAATGAGCAGTTCTTC
>TRBV5-5|TRBJ1-2|TRBD1|-
CASSSVQGNGGYGYTF
TGTGCCAGCAGCTCGGTACAGGGGAATGGGGGCTATGGCTACACCTTC
>TRBV27|TRBJ2-5|TRBD1|many
CASSPVGTGGRETQYF
TGTGCCAGCAGCCCCGTTGGGACAGGGGGTCGGGAGACCCAGTACTTC
>TRBV25-1|TRBJ2-3|-|-
CASSDGGITDTQYF
TGTGCCAGCAGTGATGGTGGGATCACAGATACGCAGTATTTT
>TRBV30|TRBJ2-5|-|-
CAWSLRGTQYF
TGTGCCTGGAGCCTGAGGGGGACCCAGTACTTC
>TRBV18|TRBJ2-7|-|many
CASSPPEGTGEQYF
TGTGCCAGCTCACCACCGGAGGGAACCGGCGAGCAGTACTTC
>TRBV9|TRBJ1-4|-|-
CASSGGPTEKLFF
TGTGCCAGCAGCGGGGGACCGACTGAAAAACTGTTTTTT
>TRBV11-3|TRBJ2-5|-|-
CASSEGVGGQETQYF
TGTGCCAGCAGCGAAGGGGTCGGGGGTCAAGAGACCCAGTACTTC
>TRBV4-3|TRBJ2-3|-|few
CASSRAEGEGTDTQYF
TGCGCCAGCAGCCGCGCTGAAGGGGAGGGCACAGATACGCAGTATTTT
>TRBV5-4|TRBJ2-3|TRBD2|few
CASSSPISGSTDTQYF
TGTGCCAGCAGCTCACCAATTAGCGGGAGCACAGATACGCAGTATTTT
>TRBV20-1|TRBJ2-5|TRBD1|many
CSAPSWGRGTETQYF
TGCAGTGCTCCCTCGTGGGGCAGGGGGACGGAGACCCAGTACTTC
>TRBV12-3/TRBV12-4|TRBJ2-4|-|-
CASSLVQGSIQYF
TGTGCCAGCAGTTTAGTTCAGGGAAGCATTCAGTACTTC
>TRBV7-9|TRBJ2-1|-|few
CASSLVAPRGQFF
TGTGCCAGCAGCTTAGTGGCCCCCAGGGGGCAGTTCTTC
>TRBV20-1|TRBJ1-2|-|-
CSARTGALSYGYTF
TGCAGTGCTAGGACGGGGGCCTTGAGTTATGGCTACACCTTC
>TRBV11-2|TRBJ2-7|-|many
CASSSRPLLEQYF
TGTGCCAGCAGCAGTAGACCCCTCCTCGAGCAGTACTTC
>TRBV5-4|TRBJ1-4|-|-
CASSKDTHNEKLFF
TGTGCCAGCAGTAAGGACACCCACAATGAAAAACTGTTTTTT
>TRBV20-1|TRBJ2-1|-|-
CSARGVIEGIITLYNEQFF
TGCAGTGCTAGGGGGGTAATAGAGGGGATTATAACGTTATACAATGAGCAGTTCTTC
>TRBV20-1|TRBJ1-1|-|many
CSAPNPEKRMNTEAFF
TGCAGTGCGCCGAACCCGGAAAAGCGGATGAACACTGAAGCTTTCTTT
>TRBV28|TRBJ2-2|-|many
CASSLIGGELFF
TGTGCCAGCAGTTTAATCGGGGGGGAGCTGTTTTTT
>TRBV7-9|TRBJ1-2|TRBD1|many
CASSPTGGASYGYTF
TGTGCCAGCAGCCCCACAGGGGGCGCTTCCTATGGCTACACCTTC
>TRBV19|TRBJ1-5|-|few
CASDRGLAGFTDTQHF
TGTGCCAGTGATCGCGGACTAGCGGGATTCACAGATACGCAGCATTTT
>TRBV2|TRBJ2-1|TRBD2|-
CAGTEGTSGNNEQFF
TGTGCCGGTACCGAAGGGACTAGCGGGAACAATGAGCAGTTCTTC
>TRBV10-3|TRBJ2-7|-|-
CAISESAQLGSYEQYF
TGTGCCATCAGTGAGTCGGCACAGCTCGGCTCCTACGAGCAGTACTTC
>TRBV11-2|TRBJ2-3|TRBD2|-
CASSLGRAGGRDTQYF
TGTGCCAGCAGCTTAGGCCGAGCGGGGGGGCGGGATACGCAGTATTTT
>TRBV20-1|TRBJ1-3|TRBD1|-
CSARGTGDSGNTIYF
TGCAGTGCTAGAGGGACAGGCGACTCTGGAAACACCATATATTTT
>TRBV12-3/TRBV12-4|TRBJ1-3|-|many
CASSLVEGAGTIYF
TGTGCCAGCAGTTTAGTCGAAGGGGCCGGCACCATATATTTT
>TRBV12-3/TRBV12-4|TRBJ1-5|-|many
CASRDPGQPQHF
TGTGCCAGCAGAGACCCGGGTCAGCCCCAGCATTTT
>TRBV5-1|TRBJ2-1|-|-
CASSVIASGEANEQFF
TGCGCCAGCAGCGTTATCGCCTCGGGGGAGGCGAATGAGCAGTTCTTC
>TRBV20-1|TRBJ1-2|-|many
CSATTGGGDGYTF
TGCAGTGCTACCACAGGAGGCGGCGATGGCTACACCTTC
>TRBV7-9|TRBJ1-1|-|many
CASSSEDSEGTEAFF
TGTGCCAGCAGCTCAGAGGACAGTGAAGGCACTGAAGCTTTCTTT
>TRBV12-3/TRBV12-4|TRBJ1-1|-|few
CASSHRTDEAFF
TGTGCCAGCAGCCATCGGACGGATGAAGCTTTCTTT
>TRBV30|TRBJ1-1|-|many
CAWSVTSEAFF
TGTGCCTGGAGTGTAACTTCTGAAGCTTTCTTT
>TRBV13|TRBJ2-3|-|many
CASSTQRDPGADTQYF
TGTGCCAGCAGCACCCAACGGGACCCCGGGGCAGATACGCAGTATTTT
>TRBV27|TRBJ1-1|-|many
CASSPLEGVGDTEAFF
TGTGCCAGCAGTCCCCTGGAAGGGGTCGGTGACACTGAAGCTTTCTTT
>TRBV27|TRBJ2-1|-|many
CASSFLAETYNEQFF
TGTGCCAGCAGTTTTTTGGCGGAGACCTACAATGAGCAGTTCTTC
>TRBV12-3/TRBV12-4|TRBJ1-1|-|few
CASTNAPMNTEAFF
TGTGCCAGCACCAATGCTCCAATGAACACTGAAGCTTTCTTT
>TRBV5-1|TRBJ1-2|-|many
CASSQQGLSYGYTF
TGCGCCAGCAGCCAGCAGGGTCTAAGCTATGGCTACACCTTC
>TRBV9|TRBJ2-2|TRBD2|-
CASSVGGSPSGELFF
TGTGCCAGCAGCGTTGGCGGGAGTCCCTCCGGGGAGCTGTTTTTT
>TRBV29-1|TRBJ2-7|TRBD1|-
CSVDFTGTGLGEQYF
TGCAGCGTTGACTTTACCGGGACAGGGTTAGGCGAGCAGTACTTC
>TRBV7-3|TRBJ1-1|-|few
CASSPGSGDTEAFF
TGTGCCAGCAGCCCGGGGTCCGGGGACACTGAAGCTTTCTTT